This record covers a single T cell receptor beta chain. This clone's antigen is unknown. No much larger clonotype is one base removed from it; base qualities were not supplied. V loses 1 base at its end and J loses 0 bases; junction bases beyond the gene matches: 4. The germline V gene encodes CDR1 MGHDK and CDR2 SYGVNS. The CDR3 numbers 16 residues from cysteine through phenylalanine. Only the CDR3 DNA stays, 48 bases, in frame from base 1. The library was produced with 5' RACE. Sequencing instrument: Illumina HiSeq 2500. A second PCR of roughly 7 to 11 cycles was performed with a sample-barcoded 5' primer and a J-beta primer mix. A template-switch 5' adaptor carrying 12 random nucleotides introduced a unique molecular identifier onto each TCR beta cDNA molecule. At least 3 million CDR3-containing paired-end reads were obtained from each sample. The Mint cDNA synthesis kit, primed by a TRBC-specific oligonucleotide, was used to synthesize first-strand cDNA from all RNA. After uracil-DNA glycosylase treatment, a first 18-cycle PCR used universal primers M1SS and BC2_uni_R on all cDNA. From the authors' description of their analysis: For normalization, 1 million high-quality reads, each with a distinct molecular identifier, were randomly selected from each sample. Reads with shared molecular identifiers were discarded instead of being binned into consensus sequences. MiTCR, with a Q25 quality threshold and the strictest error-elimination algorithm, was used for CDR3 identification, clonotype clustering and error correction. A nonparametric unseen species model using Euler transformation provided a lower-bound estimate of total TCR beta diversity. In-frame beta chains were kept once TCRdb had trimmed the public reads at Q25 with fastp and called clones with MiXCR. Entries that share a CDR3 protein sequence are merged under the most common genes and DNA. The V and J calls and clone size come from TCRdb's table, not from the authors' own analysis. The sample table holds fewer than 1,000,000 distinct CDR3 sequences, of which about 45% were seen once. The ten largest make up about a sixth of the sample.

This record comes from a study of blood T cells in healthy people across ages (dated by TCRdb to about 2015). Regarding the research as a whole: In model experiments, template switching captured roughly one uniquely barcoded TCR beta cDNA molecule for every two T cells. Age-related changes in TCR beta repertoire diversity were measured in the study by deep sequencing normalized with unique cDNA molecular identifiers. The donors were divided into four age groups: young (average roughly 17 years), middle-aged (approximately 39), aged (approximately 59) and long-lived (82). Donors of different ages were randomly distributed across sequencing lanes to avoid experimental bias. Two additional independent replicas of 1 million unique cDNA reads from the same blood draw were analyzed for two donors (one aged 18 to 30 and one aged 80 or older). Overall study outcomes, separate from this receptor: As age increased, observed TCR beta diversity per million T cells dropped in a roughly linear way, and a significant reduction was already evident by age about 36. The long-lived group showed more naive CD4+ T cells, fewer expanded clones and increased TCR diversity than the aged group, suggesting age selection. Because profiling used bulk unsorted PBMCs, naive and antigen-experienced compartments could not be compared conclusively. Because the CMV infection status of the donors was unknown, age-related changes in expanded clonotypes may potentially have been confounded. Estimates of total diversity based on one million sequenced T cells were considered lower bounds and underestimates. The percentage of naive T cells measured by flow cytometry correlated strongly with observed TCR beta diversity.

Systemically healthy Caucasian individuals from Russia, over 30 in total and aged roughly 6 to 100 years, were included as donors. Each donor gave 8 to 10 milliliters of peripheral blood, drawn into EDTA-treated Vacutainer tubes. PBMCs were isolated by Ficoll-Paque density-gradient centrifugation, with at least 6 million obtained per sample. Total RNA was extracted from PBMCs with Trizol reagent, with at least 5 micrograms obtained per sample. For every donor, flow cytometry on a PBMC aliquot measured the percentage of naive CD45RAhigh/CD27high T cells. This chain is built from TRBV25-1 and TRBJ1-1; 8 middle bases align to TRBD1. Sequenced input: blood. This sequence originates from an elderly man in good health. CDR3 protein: CASSESGTGLNTEAFF. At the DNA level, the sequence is TGTGCCAGCAGTGAATCTGGGACAGGCTTGAACACTGAAGCTTTCTTT.